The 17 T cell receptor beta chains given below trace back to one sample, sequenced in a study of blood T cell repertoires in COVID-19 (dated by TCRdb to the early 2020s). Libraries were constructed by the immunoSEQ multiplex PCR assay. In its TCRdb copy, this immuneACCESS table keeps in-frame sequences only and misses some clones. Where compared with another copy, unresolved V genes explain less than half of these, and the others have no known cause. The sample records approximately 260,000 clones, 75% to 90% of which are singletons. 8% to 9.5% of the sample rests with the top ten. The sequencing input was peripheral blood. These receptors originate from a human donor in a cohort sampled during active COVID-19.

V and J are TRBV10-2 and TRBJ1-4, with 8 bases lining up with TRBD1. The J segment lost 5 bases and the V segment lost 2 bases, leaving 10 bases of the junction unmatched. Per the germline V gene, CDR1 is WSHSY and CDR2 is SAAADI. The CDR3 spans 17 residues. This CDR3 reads CASSEADRDRINEKLFF. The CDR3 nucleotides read TGCGCCAGCAGTGAGGCGGATCGGGACAGGATAAATGAAAAACTGTTTTTT.

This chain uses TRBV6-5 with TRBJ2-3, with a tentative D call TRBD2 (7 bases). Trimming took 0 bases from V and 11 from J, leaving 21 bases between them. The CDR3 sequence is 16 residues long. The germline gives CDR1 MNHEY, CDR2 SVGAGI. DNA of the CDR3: TGTGCCAGCAGTTACTCGTGGAATACAGGGTGGGAGGGGCAGTATTTT. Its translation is CASSYSWNTGWEGQYF.

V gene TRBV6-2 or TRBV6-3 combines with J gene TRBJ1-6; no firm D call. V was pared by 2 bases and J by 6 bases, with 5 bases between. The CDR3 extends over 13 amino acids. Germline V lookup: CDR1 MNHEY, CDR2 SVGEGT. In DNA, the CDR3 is TGTGCCAGCAGTTACGGGCTTAATTCACCCCTCCACTTT. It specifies CASSYGLNSPLHF.

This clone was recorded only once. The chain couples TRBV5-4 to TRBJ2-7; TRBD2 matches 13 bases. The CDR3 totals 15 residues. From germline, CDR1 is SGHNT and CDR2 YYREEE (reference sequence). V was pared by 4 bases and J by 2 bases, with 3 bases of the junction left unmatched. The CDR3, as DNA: TGTGCCAGCAGCGAGGGGACTAGCGGGACCTACGAGCAGTACTTC. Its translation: CASSEGTSGTYEQYF.

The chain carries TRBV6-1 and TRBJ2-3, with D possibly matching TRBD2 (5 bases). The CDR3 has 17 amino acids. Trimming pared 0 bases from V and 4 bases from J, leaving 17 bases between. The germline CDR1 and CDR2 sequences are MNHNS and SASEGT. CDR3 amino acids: CASSEARVEPFPDTQYF. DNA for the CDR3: TGTGCCAGCAGTGAAGCGCGGGTTGAGCCCTTCCCAGATACGCAGTATTTT.

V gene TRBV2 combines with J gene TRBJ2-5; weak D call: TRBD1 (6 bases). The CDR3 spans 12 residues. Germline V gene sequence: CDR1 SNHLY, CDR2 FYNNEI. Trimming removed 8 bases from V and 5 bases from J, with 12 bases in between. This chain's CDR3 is CASGQNGETQYF. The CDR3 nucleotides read TGTGCCAGCGGACAGAACGGCGAGACCCAGTACTTC.

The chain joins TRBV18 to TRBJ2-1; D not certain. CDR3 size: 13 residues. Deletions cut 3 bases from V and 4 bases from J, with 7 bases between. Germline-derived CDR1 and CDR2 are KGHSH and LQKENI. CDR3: CASSPGPYNEQFF. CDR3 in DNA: TGTGCCAGCTCACCGGGCCCGTACAATGAGCAGTTCTTC.

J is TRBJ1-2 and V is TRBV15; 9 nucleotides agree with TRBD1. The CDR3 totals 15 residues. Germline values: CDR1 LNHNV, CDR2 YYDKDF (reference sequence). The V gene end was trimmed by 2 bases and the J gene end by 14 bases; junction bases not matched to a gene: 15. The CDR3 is CATSRIGSGQGLGTF. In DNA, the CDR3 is TGTGCCACCAGCAGAATTGGATCCGGACAGGGGCTAGGGACCTTC.

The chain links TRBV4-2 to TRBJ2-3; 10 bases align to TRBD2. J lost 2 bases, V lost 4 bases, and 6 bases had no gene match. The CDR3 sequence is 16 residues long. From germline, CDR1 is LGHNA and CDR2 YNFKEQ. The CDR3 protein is CASSLILAGNTDTQYF. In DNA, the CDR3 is TGTGCCAGCAGCCTTATACTAGCGGGGAACACAGATACGCAGTATTTT.

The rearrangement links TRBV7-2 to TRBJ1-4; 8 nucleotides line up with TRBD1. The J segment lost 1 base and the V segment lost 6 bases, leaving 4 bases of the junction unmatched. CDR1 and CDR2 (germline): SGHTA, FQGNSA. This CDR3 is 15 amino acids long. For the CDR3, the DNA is TGTGCCAGCAGACCAACAGGGGGAACTAATGAAAAACTGTTTTTT. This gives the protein CASRPTGGTNEKLFF.

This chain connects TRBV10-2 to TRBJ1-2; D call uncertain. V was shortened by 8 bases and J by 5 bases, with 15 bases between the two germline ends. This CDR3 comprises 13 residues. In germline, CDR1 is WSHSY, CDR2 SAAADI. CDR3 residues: CASGRGGWYGYTF. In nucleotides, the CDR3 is TGCGCCAGCGGGCGCGGAGGGTGGTATGGCTACACCTTC.

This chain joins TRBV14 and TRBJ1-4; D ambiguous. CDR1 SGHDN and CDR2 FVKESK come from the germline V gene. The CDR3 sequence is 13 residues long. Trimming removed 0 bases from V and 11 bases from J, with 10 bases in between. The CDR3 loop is CASSQDRLRKLFF. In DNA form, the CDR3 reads TGTGCCAGCAGCCAAGACCGGTTGAGGAAACTGTTTTTT.

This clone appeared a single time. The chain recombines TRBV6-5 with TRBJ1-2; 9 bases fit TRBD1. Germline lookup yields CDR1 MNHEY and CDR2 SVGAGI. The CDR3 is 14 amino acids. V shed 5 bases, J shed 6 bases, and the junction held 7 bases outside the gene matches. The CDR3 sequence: CASSTYRGPDGYTF. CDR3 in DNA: TGTGCCAGCAGTACCTACAGGGGGCCGGATGGCTACACCTTC.

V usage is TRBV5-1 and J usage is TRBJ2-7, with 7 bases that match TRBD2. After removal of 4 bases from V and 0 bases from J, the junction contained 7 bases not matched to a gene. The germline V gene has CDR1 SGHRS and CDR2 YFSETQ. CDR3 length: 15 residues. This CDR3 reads CASSTWGGNSYEQYF. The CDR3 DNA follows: TGCGCCAGCAGCACTTGGGGGGGGAACTCCTACGAGCAGTACTTC.

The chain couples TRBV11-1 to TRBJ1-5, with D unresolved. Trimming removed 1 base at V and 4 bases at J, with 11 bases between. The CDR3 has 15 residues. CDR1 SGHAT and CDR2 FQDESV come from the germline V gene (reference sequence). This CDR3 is CASSLEVGENQPQHF. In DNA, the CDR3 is TGTGCCAGCAGCTTAGAGGTTGGGGAGAATCAGCCCCAGCATTTT.

Here the CDR3 reads CASSPGQGGGNTIYF. The CDR3 DNA sequence: TGTGCCAGCAGTCCCGGCCAGGGCGGCGGAAACACCATATATTTT. The chain employs TRBV7-6 and TRBJ1-3; perhaps TRBD1 as D (5 bases). This CDR3 region has 15 residues. V was clipped by 6 bases and J by 4 bases, with 16 bases between them. Germline values: CDR1 SGHVS, CDR2 FNYEAQ.

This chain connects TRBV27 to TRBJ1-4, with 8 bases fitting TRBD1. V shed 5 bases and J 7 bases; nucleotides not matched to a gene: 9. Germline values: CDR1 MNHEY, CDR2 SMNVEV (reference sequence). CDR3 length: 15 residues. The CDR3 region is CASSPKGQAGEKLFF. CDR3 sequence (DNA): TGTGCCAGCAGTCCGAAGGGACAGGCTGGTGAAAAACTGTTTTTT.